This T cell receptor beta chain appears in the sequencing data of a study of blood T cells in healthy people across ages. Germline CDR1 reads MGHRA; CDR2 reads YSYEKL. CDR3 length equals 17 residues. V shed 0 bases and J 1 base; nucleotides not matched to a gene: 7. This clonotype has just a few counts. Then a second PCR, running roughly 7 to 11 cycles, was carried out with a sample-barcoded 5' primer and a J-beta primer mix. TCRdb itself ran the 5' RACE reads through MiXCR, one entry per CDR3 protein. The sample yields around 1.5 million distinct CDR3 sequences, about 31% seen once. This TCR was sampled from a woman aged 25 to 39 in good health. The V and J genes are TRBV4-1 and TRBJ2-7, with 9 bases aligning to TRBD2. Sequenced: blood. CDR3 sequence reads: CASSQELAGSISYEQYF. In nucleotides, the CDR3 is TGCGCCAGCAGCCAAGAGCTAGCGGGGTCTATTTCCTACGAGCAGTACTTC.